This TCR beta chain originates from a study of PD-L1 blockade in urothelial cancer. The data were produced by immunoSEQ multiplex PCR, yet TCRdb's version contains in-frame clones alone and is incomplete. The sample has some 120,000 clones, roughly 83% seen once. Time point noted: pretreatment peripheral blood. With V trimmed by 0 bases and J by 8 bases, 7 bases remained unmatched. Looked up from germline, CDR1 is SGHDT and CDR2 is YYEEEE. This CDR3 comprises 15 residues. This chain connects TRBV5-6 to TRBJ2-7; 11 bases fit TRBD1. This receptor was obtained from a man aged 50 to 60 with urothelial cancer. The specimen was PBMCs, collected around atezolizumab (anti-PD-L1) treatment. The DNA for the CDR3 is TGTGCCAGCAGCTTGGTGGGACAGGGGGGTAGGCAGCAGTACTTC. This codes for CASSLVGQGGRQQYF.